The 30 T cell receptor beta chains below were found in one sample sequenced in a study of lung T cells in sarcoidosis with Löfgren's syndrome. TCRdb called the reads again in MiXCR, with one record for every CDR3 protein. The data show more than 8,500 distinct CDR3 sequences, just under 20% seen once. Sequencing input: CD4+ T cells from bronchoalveolar lavage. These receptors all come from a human donor with sarcoidosis (Löfgren's syndrome or another form), or a control subject (not recorded which).

At least ten counts were recorded for this clonotype. This chain connects TRBV6-6 to TRBJ2-1; D not resolved. This CDR3 contains 16 residues. CDR1 is MNHNY, CDR2 SVGAGI, per germline (reference sequence). The V and J ends lost 2 bases and 5 bases respectively, with 16 bases between them. CDR3 sequence reads: CASSYGSVTSNNEQFF. The CDR3 nucleotides read TGTGCCAGCAGTTACGGGTCGGTAACCAGCAACAATGAGCAGTTCTTC.

Of note for this clonotype: A much larger clone differs from this one at a single base, so this may be a read error. This chain links TRBV3-1 with TRBJ2-3; D perhaps matches TRBD1 (6 bases). The CDR3 loop spans 14 amino acids. The V gene's germline CDR1 is LGHDT and CDR2 YNNKEL (reference sequence). This chain's CDR3 is CASSQGRRTDTKYF. CDR3 DNA: TGTGCCAGCAGCCAAGGAAGAAGGACAGATACGAAGTATTTT.

As regards this clonotype: At one end, the junction sequence differs from germline, possibly due to a read error. The chain carries TRBV5-5 and TRBJ2-5; D ambiguous. Germline V CDR1 and CDR2: SGHKS, YYEKEE (reference sequence). CDR3 length: 15 amino acids. The CDR3 DNA is TGCGCCAGCAGACCTATAAATGGGCGACAAGAGACCCAGTACTTC. It codes for CASRPINGRQETQYF.

This clonotype was detected ten times or more. The chain couples TRBV7-2 to TRBJ2-3; no clear D. Between the trimmed V and J ends, which lost 1 base and 5 bases, there was a span of 7 bases. The CDR3 is 13 residues long. CDR1 is SGHTA and CDR2 is FQGNSA in the germline V gene. CDR3 sequence: CASSLVGEDTQYF. CDR3 DNA: TGTGCCAGCAGCTTAGTTGGTGAAGATACGCAGTATTTT.

This clonotype was recorded many times. The chain uses TRBV19 and TRBJ2-1, with 12 bases matching TRBD2. The germline V gene has CDR1 LNHDA and CDR2 SQIVND (reference sequence). Trimming removed 3 bases from V and 6 bases from J; junction bases left unmatched: 6. This CDR3 has 16 amino acids. CDR3 in amino acids: CASSIPASGGANEQFF. As DNA, the CDR3 is TGTGCCAGTAGTATCCCTGCTAGCGGGGGGGCCAATGAGCAGTTCTTC.

This chain uses TRBV6-6 with TRBJ2-3, with TRBD2 as a possible D gene (5 bases). Between the trimmed V and J ends, which lost 5 bases and 4 bases, there was a span of 25 bases. Germline CDR1 reads MNHNY; CDR2 reads SVGAGI (reference sequence). The CDR3 runs 18 residues. The CDR3 loop reads CASSLNAPSSGGADTQYF. DNA for the CDR3: TGTGCCAGCAGTCTCAACGCCCCTTCCAGCGGCGGCGCAGATACGCAGTATTTT.

This clonotype appeared many times. At one end, the junction sequence differs from germline, possibly due to a read error. This chain joins TRBV4-3 and TRBJ1-2; D unresolved. The germline V gene has CDR1 LGHNA and CDR2 YSLEER. This CDR3 contains 19 residues. The CDR3 loop reads CVSSQGWGNTNIRNYGYTF. The CDR3 DNA reads as TGCGTCAGCAGCCAAGGATGGGGTAACACGAATATCAGGAACTATGGCTACACCTTC.

By frequency in the sample, this clonotype is medium-sized. This chain uses TRBV28 with TRBJ2-7; no clear D gene. There are 14 residues in the CDR3. CDR1 is MDHEN, CDR2 SYDVKM, per germline. Between the trimmed V and J ends, which lost 1 base and 5 bases, there was a span of 12 bases. CDR3 in DNA: TGTGCCAGCAGTTTATTCATTGGGTGGGACGAGCAGTACTTC. As protein: CASSLFIGWDEQYF.

Turning to this clonotype: A single base separates this from a much larger clone, so it may be a read error. A read error is likely, as this CDR3 ends without the conserved phenylalanine or tryptophan. V is TRBV12-3 or TRBV12-4 and J is TRBJ1-2, with D perhaps matching TRBD1 (5 bases). Trimming cost V 0 bases and J 6 bases, with 11 bases left between them. The CDR3 spans 14 residues. CDR3 coding DNA: TGTGCCAGCAGTTTAGCGGCAGGGTTCAATGGCTACACCCTC. Amino acids: CASSLAAGFNGYTL.

In this sample, this clonotype turned up many times. CDR3 bases: TGTGCCAGCAGTCCTAGGACAGGAACGCCCTACGAGCAGTACTTC. Its translation is CASSPRTGTPYEQYF. This chain joins TRBV27 and TRBJ2-7; TRBD1 matches 7 bases. The CDR3 consists of 15 residues. Germline assignment: CDR1 MNHEY and CDR2 SMNVEV (reference sequence). V lost 5 bases, J lost 2 bases, and 9 bases stayed unmatched.

The sample holds many counts of this clonotype. The chain couples TRBV27 to TRBJ2-1; D possibly corresponds to TRBD1 (7 bases). Per the germline V gene, CDR1 is MNHEY and CDR2 is SMNVEV (reference sequence). This CDR3 region has 20 residues. Trimming took 5 bases from V and 1 from J, leaving 27 bases between them. The CDR3, as DNA: TGTGCCAGCAGTGCGGGACTCCCGGAGGGGGCAATCGGGTCCTACAATGAGCAGTTCTTC. Translation gives CASSAGLPEGAIGSYNEQFF.

This clonotype appeared many times. The chain has TRBV4-2 and TRBJ1-4; 7 nucleotides align to TRBD1. The CDR3 runs to 15 residues. The germline V gene encodes CDR1 LGHNA and CDR2 YNFKEQ. V was clipped by 2 bases and J by 6 bases; unmatched bases: 6. The CDR3 DNA follows: TGTGCCAGCAGCCAACCTGACAGGGTACATGAAAAACTGTTTTTT. This sequence encodes CASSQPDRVHEKLFF.

This clonotype came up many times. This sequence joins TRBV19 and TRBJ2-4, with D possibly being TRBD1 (5 bases). Trimming removed 4 bases from V and 15 bases from J, with 19 bases in between. Germline CDR1 reads LNHDA; CDR2 reads SQIVND (reference sequence). This CDR3 comprises 13 residues. DNA for the CDR3: TGTGCCAGTAGTAGTGGTGGGGCCACGATCGGGTACTTC. It specifies CASSSGGATIGYF.

This clonotype is labeled as medium-sized. One junction end disagrees with the germline gene, perhaps due to a read error. The chain carries TRBV7-3 and TRBJ2-1; TRBD2 might be the D (5 bases). Germline V gives CDR1 SGHTA, CDR2 FQGTGA. There are 15 residues in the CDR3. CDR3 sequence (DNA): TGTGCCAGCAGCCTAACAGCCGGGGTCTACAATGAGCAGTTCTTC. It specifies CASSLTAGVYNEQFF.

The table lists this clonotype with many counts. The chain uses TRBV19 and TRBJ1-5, with a weak D call TRBD1 (6 bases). Germline assignment: CDR1 LNHDA and CDR2 SQIVND (reference sequence). Trimming left V 9 bases short and J 0 bases short, with 21 bases between. The CDR3 is 17 residues long. The CDR3 DNA sequence: TGTGCCAGCAATAGCCGGCTGGGGGCGGGTAGCAATCAGCCCCAGCATTTT. This codes for CASNSRLGAGSNQPQHF.

This clonotype is termed medium-sized. The chain joins TRBV5-1 to TRBJ2-3, with 13 bases matching TRBD2. Losses at the gene ends were 3 bases for V and 1 base for J; bases not matched to a gene: 5. The V gene's germline CDR1 is SGHRS and CDR2 YFSETQ. The CDR3 has 17 residues. In DNA form, the CDR3 reads TGCGCCAGCAGCTGGACTAGCGGGGGCCCACGCACAGATACGCAGTATTTT. Its translation: CASSWTSGGPRTDTQYF.

This clonotype came up many times. The V and J genes are TRBV24-1 and TRBJ2-3; TRBD1 is a possible D gene (6 bases). Trimming left V 4 bases short and J 3 bases short, with 10 bases between. The CDR3 is made up of 14 amino acids. CDR1 and CDR2 from the germline V gene are KGHDR and SFDVKD. The CDR3 DNA sequence: TGTGCCACCAGTGAACGGACAGTGACAGATACGCAGTATTTT. Its protein is CATSERTVTDTQYF.

The rearrangement links TRBV5-4 to TRBJ2-6; no reliable D call. The V end was cut by 3 bases, the J end by 0 bases, with 13 bases between. Germline values: CDR1 SGHNT, CDR2 YYREEE (reference sequence). The CDR3 is 17 amino acids. The CDR3 coding sequence is TGTGCCAGCAGCTCTCCCGGGCGGAGCTCTGGGGCCAACGTCCTGACTTTC. Its translation: CASSSPGRSSGANVLTF.

By proportion, this clonotype is medium-sized (0.01 to 0.1%). The CDR3 bases are TGTGCCAGCAGCCAAGAGGTGGGACAGGGCAACAATGAGCAGTTCTTC. This sequence encodes CASSQEVGQGNNEQFF. The chain has TRBV4-2 and TRBJ2-1; TRBD1 aligns across 9 bases. Germline loops: CDR1 LGHNA, CDR2 YNFKEQ. CDR3 length: 16 amino acids. V shed 0 bases, J shed 5 bases, and the junction held 5 bases outside the gene matches.

There are a few counts of this clonotype. The chain employs TRBV19 and TRBJ2-1; D is perhaps TRBD1 (6 bases). This CDR3 contains 15 residues. Trimming pared 5 bases from V and 7 bases from J, leaving 18 bases between. Germline assignment: CDR1 LNHDA and CDR2 SQIVND (reference sequence). The CDR3 reads CASSGRDRMGNEQFF. The CDR3 region has the DNA TGTGCCAGTAGTGGTCGAGACAGGATGGGGAATGAGCAGTTCTTC.

This clonotype was seen repeatedly, ten times or more. This sequence joins TRBV4-2 and TRBJ1-2; possibly TRBD1 for D (5 bases). Trimming stripped 4 bases from V and 4 bases from J, with 10 bases between. The CDR3 is 13 residues long. Germline CDR1 LGHNA, CDR2 YNFKEQ. The CDR3: CASSPTGGYGYTF. DNA of the CDR3: TGTGCCAGCAGCCCAACTGGGGGCTATGGCTACACCTTC.

Ten or more counts support this clonotype. The chain employs TRBV12-3 or TRBV12-4 and TRBJ1-5; D not resolved. The CDR3 length is 14 residues. Trimming left V 6 bases short and J 3 bases short, with 12 bases between. DNA of the CDR3: TGTGCCAGCAGCCGTGGTGTGAACAATCAGCCCCAGCATTTT. It translates to CASSRGVNNQPQHF.

About this clonotype itself: Being one base from a much bigger clone, this may be a read error. The chain has TRBV18 and TRBJ1-5; possibly TRBD1 for D (6 bases). Trimming took off 3 bases at V and 5 bases at J, with 20 bases between the two ends. Germline V gene sequence: CDR1 KGHSH, CDR2 LQKENI. The CDR3 sequence is 17 residues long. CDR3 residues: CASSPLIIRDMDQPQHF. The CDR3 nucleotides read TGTGCCAGCTCACCCCTGATAATTCGGGACATGGATCAGCCCCAGCATTTT.

Comments on this clonotype: At one end the junction does not follow the germline gene, possibly because of a read error. This chain connects TRBV28 to TRBJ2-7, with D uncertain. The CDR3 has 13 residues. CDR1 and CDR2 from the germline V gene are MDHEN and SYDVKM. The CDR3 DNA is TGTGCCACCACCCGACCGGACCAGGACGAGCAATACTTC. Translated: CATTRPDQDEQYF.

Ten or more counts support this clonotype. The rearrangement links TRBV7-9 to TRBJ2-2; TRBD1 aligns across 7 bases. Germline assignment: CDR1 SEHNR and CDR2 FQNEAQ (reference sequence). The CDR3 runs to 16 residues. Trimming took 5 bases from V and 3 from J; bases not matched to a gene: 9. CDR3 sequence: CASSQQKGTDTGELFF. DNA of the CDR3: TGTGCCAGCAGCCAGCAGAAAGGGACAGACACCGGGGAGCTGTTTTTT.

This clonotype was observed many times. The gene calls are TRBV7-2 and TRBJ2-7; weak D call: TRBD2 (6 bases). The germline V and J ends were trimmed by 5 bases and 2 bases, with 19 bases remaining between them. This CDR3 spans 16 amino acids. Germline lookup yields CDR1 SGHTA and CDR2 FQGNSA. The CDR3 spells CASSAEGLGLTYEQYF. CDR3 in DNA: TGTGCCAGCAGCGCGGAGGGGTTGGGATTGACCTACGAGCAGTACTTC.

This clonotype was seen many times. The rearrangement joins TRBV28 to TRBJ2-2, with TRBD2 identical over 9 bases. The V gene end was trimmed by 4 bases and the J gene end by 0 bases; junction bases not matched to a gene: 12. Looked up from germline, CDR1 is MDHEN and CDR2 is SYDVKM. The CDR3 runs 19 residues. CDR3 nucleotides: TGTGCCAGCAGTTCACCGGCGGGGGGGAGGTTCGCGAACACCGGGGAGCTGTTTTTT. It specifies CASSSPAGGRFANTGELFF.

About this clonotype itself: With a much larger clone just one base away, this may be a read error. This sequence joins TRBV10-3 and TRBJ1-6; 7 nucleotides align to TRBD1. The germline V gene has CDR1 ENHRY and CDR2 SYGVKD. The CDR3 sequence is 14 residues long. Germline trimming cut 8 bases from V and 2 bases from J; bases unmatched to any gene: 3. The CDR3 nucleotides read TGTGCCATCCAGGGGGACACCTATAATTCACCCCTCCACTTT. This sequence encodes CAIQGDTYNSPLHF.

This clonotype was counted ten times or more. The chain is built from TRBV4-3 and TRBJ1-2; 7 nucleotides align to TRBD1. V was clipped by 3 bases and J by 7 bases; unmatched bases: 5. The CDR3 sequence is 13 residues long. The germline CDR1 and CDR2 sequences are LGHNA and YSLEER. CDR3 nucleotides: TGCGCCAGCAGCCAGACAGGGTTAACTGGCTACACCTTC. Protein sequence: CASSQTGLTGYTF.

Comment on this clonotype: One end of the junction varies from germline; a read error may be responsible. The V and J genes are TRBV20-1 and TRBJ1-1; TRBD1 is a possible D gene (6 bases). CDR1 DFQATT and CDR2 SNEGSKA come from the germline V gene (reference sequence). This CDR3 region has 14 residues. CDR3 residues: CSAVDSPLNTEALF. CDR3 nucleotides: TGCAGTGCTGTGGACAGTCCTTTGAACACCGAAGCTCTCTTT.